This T cell receptor beta chain came from a study of blood T cells in healthy people across ages. This clonotype was seen repeatedly, ten times or more. With 3 bases clipped from V and 7 bases from J, the junction kept 12 bases outside the gene matches. This CDR3 has 15 residues. Germline values: CDR1 DFQATT, CDR2 SNEGSKA (reference sequence). A J-beta primer mix and a sample-barcoded 5' primer were used in a second PCR of about 6 to 12 cycles. Each CDR3 protein is one row after TCRdb ran MiXCR on the 5' RACE reads. The repertoire consists of approximately 810,000 distinct CDR3 sequences, with under 30% occurring once and the leading ten covering 17%.

This sequence was found in an elderly woman in good health. The rearrangement uses TRBV20-1 and TRBJ1-5; 7 nucleotides align to TRBD1. Sequenced material: blood. DNA of the CDR3: TGCAGTGCTAGCGGCCAGGGGGGTTATGGGCAGCCCCAGCATTTT. Protein sequence: CSASGQGGYGQPQHF.